The TCR beta chain described here comes from a study of blood T cell repertoires in COVID-19. Study-wide context: PBMCs, B-cell-depleted T cells, or T cells were the source of the cDNA or gDNA that made up the material.

The CDR3 length is 15 residues. The germline CDR1 and CDR2 sequences are SGHDT and YYEEEE. V dropped 4 bases and J dropped 6; count of bases not matched to a gene: 9. This clone turned up a few times. This table comes from immunoSEQ multiplex PCR, and its TCRdb copy is limited to in-frame clones, with some not included. The table has around 200,000 clones, 80% to 85% seen once. J is TRBJ2-7 and V is TRBV5-6, with 11 bases identical to TRBD2. The sample consisted of peripheral blood. The clonotype originates from a human donor in a cohort sampled during active COVID-19. CDR3: CASSRVGSGRVEQYF. In nucleotides, the CDR3 is TGTGCCAGCAGCCGGGTTGGTAGCGGGAGGGTCGAGCAGTACTTC.